Below are 9 T cell receptor beta chains sequenced from a single sample in a study of PD-L1 blockade in urothelial cancer. The time point: peripheral blood 6 weeks after treatment start. This table comes from immunoSEQ multiplex PCR, and its TCRdb copy is limited to in-frame clones, with some not included. This repertoire shows around 110,000 clones, 75% to 90% found once; its top ten account for under 2%. The source material was PBMCs, sampled around atezolizumab (anti-PD-L1) treatment. These receptors were taken from a man in his fifties or sixties with urothelial cancer.

CDR3 protein: CSASGGLGYTF. CDR3 nucleotides: TGCAGTGCTAGTGGCGGGCTTGGCTACACCTTC. The chain employs TRBV20-1 and TRBJ1-2; no firm D call. Per the germline V gene, CDR1 is DFQATT and CDR2 is SNEGSKA (reference sequence). CDR3 length: 11 amino acids. The V end was cut by 3 bases, the J end by 7 bases, with 9 bases between.

The rearrangement links TRBV7-9 to TRBJ1-3; D remains unclear. V gave up 3 bases and J gave up 0 bases, with 21 bases separating them. The CDR3 covers 19 residues. Germline V gene data show CDR1 as SEHNR and CDR2 as FQNEAQ (reference sequence). In DNA, the CDR3 is TGTGCCAGCAGCTTTACGGGATCCACTCGGTCCCGCTCTGGAAACACCATATATTTT. Translation gives CASSFTGSTRSRSGNTIYF.

The chain couples TRBV19 to TRBJ2-5; 9 bases map to TRBD1. Per the germline V gene, CDR1 is LNHDA and CDR2 is SQIVND (reference sequence). Trimming at V came to 1 base and at J to 2 bases, leaving 2 bases not matched to a gene. The CDR3 runs to 15 residues. In nucleotides, the CDR3 is TGTGCCAGTAGTATAGTGGGGACAGGGCAAGAGACCCAGTACTTC. As protein: CASSIVGTGQETQYF.

V is TRBV5-1 and J is TRBJ1-1; 10 nucleotides agree with TRBD1. The CDR3 extends over 15 amino acids. The germline CDR1 and CDR2 sequences are SGHRS and YFSETQ. V dropped 4 bases and J dropped 7; count of bases not matched to a gene: 10. CDR3 coding DNA: TGCGCCAGCAGCCACACCCCGGGACAGGGGAGTGAAGCTTTCTTT. It specifies CASSHTPGQGSEAFF.

CDR3 in DNA: TGTGCCAGCAGCTTGGGGACTTCAACTAATGAAAAACTGTTTTTT. The encoded protein is CASSLGTSTNEKLFF. The chain recombines TRBV5-4 with TRBJ1-4; D is uncertain. Trimming removed 0 bases from V and 0 bases from J, with 6 bases in between. CDR3 length: 15 amino acids. Per germline, CDR1 SGHNT and CDR2 YYREEE (reference sequence).

J is TRBJ2-7 and V is TRBV5-1, with unresolved D. CDR1 and CDR2 from the germline V gene are SGHRS and YFSETQ. The CDR3 extends over 12 amino acids. V was pared by 0 bases and J by 4 bases, with 5 bases between. The CDR3 is CASSLGLYEQYF. CDR3 nucleotide sequence: TGCGCCAGCAGCTTGGGTCTTTACGAGCAGTACTTC.

The chain recombines TRBV7-2 with TRBJ2-5; 7 bases map to TRBD1. V dropped 5 bases and J dropped 2; count of bases not matched to a gene: 5. Germline CDR1 reads SGHTA; CDR2 reads FQGNSA. This CDR3 spans 14 amino acids. As DNA, the CDR3 is TGTGCCAGCAGCCCGGGACAGATACAAGAGACCCAGTACTTC. Its protein is CASSPGQIQETQYF.

This clone was observed a single time. In DNA, the CDR3 is TGTGCCAGCTCACCAGCGGGGGTCGGCTACACCTTC. Amino acid sequence: CASSPAGVGYTF. This rearrangement joins TRBV18 to TRBJ1-2, with a possible D match to TRBD1 (5 bases). V lost 2 bases and J 8 bases, leaving 9 bases between the germline ends. This CDR3 spans 12 amino acids. Per germline, CDR1 KGHSH and CDR2 LQKENI.

The rearrangement joins TRBV5-6 to TRBJ1-4, with D possibly TRBD1 on 5 matching bases. CDR1 is SGHDT, CDR2 YYEEEE, per germline. The CDR3 is 14 amino acids. Trimming removed 5 bases at V and 3 bases at J, with 11 bases between. CDR3 residues: CASSLTVPNEKLFF. The CDR3 coding sequence is TGTGCCAGCAGTTTGACAGTCCCTAATGAAAAACTGTTTTTT.